This T cell receptor beta chain comes out of a study of beta chain features in type 1 diabetes. The table lists this clone with a few counts. The antigen is not known. Study-wide results and limits: Naive, central memory and Treg TCRB repertoires appeared more alike in patients than in healthy donors.

The CDR3 totals 13 residues. V was trimmed by 3 bases and J by 12 bases, leaving 15 bases between them. Looked up from germline, CDR1 is SNHLY and CDR2 is FYNNEI. Reverse transcription of all isolated RNA meant that expressed TCRB transcripts were sequenced. The data were produced by immunoSEQ multiplex PCR, yet TCRdb's version contains in-frame clones alone and is incomplete. The table lists approximately 150,000 clones, roughly 9.3% of them singletons. The TCR originated in a woman aged 40 to 50 in good health. The chain carries TRBV2 and TRBJ2-1; perhaps TRBD2 as D (6 bases). Input material: central memory CD4+ T cells from blood. CDR3 DNA: TGTGCCAGCAGTGAGGGGACTTCCGTTGGGCAGTTCTTC. Translation: CASSEGTSVGQFF.